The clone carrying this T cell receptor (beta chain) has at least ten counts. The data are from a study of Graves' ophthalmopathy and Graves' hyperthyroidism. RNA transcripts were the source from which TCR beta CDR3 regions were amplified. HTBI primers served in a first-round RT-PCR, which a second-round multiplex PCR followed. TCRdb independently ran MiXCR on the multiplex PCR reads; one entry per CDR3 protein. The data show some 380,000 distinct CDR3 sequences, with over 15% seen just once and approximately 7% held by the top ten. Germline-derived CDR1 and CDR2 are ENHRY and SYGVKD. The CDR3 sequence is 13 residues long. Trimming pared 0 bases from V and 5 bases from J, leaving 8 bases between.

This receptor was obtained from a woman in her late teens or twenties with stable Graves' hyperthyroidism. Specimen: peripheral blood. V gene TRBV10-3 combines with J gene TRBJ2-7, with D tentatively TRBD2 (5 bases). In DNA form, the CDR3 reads TGTGCCATCAGTGAGTCGAACGGGGACGAGCAGTACTTC. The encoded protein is CAISESNGDEQYF.